This T cell receptor (beta chain) was recorded in a study of Ad26.COV2.S vaccination and SARS-CoV-2 variants. Study-level points and caveats: It is possible that the TCR breadth and depth analyses underestimated the total T cell responses.

The treatment here: roughly 19 received Ad26.COV2.S at low or high dose, single or two shots; a few received placebo; per-sample allocation not given. Sampling happened 63 days after the first vaccine or placebo injection. Of note for this clone: Its antigen is as yet unknown.

TCRdb keeps only in-frame clones here, not all; method: immunoSEQ multiplex PCR. The data contain hundreds of thousands of clones, less than 90% of them singletons. The CDR3 covers 13 residues. V was clipped by 5 bases and J by 9 bases; unmatched bases: 7. Germline loops: CDR1 MDHEN, CDR2 SYDVKM. V is TRBV28 and J is TRBJ1-1; TRBD1 matches at 9 bases. This TCR derives from a person between 18 and 65 years old who received the Ad26.COV2.S COVID-19 vaccine or a placebo. The input for sequencing was peripheral blood, taken in a trial of Ad26.COV2.S vaccine versus placebo. The CDR3 reads CASSTTGGYQAFF. CDR3 nucleotides: TGTGCCAGCAGTACCACAGGGGGCTATCAAGCTTTCTTT.